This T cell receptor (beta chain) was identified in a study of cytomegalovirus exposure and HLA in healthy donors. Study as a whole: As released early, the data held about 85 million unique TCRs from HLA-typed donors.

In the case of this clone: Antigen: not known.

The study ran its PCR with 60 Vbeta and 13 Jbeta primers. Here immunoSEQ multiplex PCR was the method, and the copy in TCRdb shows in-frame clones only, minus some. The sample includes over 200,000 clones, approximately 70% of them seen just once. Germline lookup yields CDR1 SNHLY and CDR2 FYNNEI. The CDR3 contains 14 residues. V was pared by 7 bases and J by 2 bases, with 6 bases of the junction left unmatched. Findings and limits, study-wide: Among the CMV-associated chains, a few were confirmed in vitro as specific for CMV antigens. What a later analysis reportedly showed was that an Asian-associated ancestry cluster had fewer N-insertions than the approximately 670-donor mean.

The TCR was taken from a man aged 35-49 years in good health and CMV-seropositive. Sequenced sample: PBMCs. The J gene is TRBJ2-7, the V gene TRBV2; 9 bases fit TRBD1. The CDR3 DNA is TGTGCCAGCAAGTCTGGACAGGGGCCCTACGAGCAGTACTTC. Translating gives CASKSGQGPYEQYF.